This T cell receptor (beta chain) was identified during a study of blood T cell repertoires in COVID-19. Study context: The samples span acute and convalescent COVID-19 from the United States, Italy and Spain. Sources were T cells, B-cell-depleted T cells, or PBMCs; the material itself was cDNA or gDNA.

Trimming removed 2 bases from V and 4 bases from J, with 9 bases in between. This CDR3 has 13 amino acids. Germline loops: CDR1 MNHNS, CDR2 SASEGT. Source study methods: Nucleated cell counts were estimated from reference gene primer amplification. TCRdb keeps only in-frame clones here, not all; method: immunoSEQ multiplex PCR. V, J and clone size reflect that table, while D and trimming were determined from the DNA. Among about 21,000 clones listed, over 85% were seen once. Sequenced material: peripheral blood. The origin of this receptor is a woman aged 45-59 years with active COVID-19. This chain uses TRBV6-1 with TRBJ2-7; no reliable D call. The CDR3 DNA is TGTGCCAGCAGTGAAATATTGAGATACGAGCAGTACTTC. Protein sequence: CASSEILRYEQYF.